The clone carrying this T cell receptor (beta chain) was recorded a few times. Its target is not known. The CDR3 consists of 18 residues. V lost 5 bases, J lost 0 bases, and 21 bases lay in between. The germline CDR1 and CDR2 sequences are SGHAT and FQDESV (reference sequence). The data stem from a study of identical twins. Study observations and caveats: Zero-insertion results could be subject to partial confounding by invariant MAIT and iNKT cells. Conclusions rested on cross-sectional statistics rather than following the same donors. The abundant beta clonotypes from cord blood had fewer insertions, and memory repertoires had none of this.

Through template switching, a universal primer site was introduced, and the cDNA contained unique molecular identifiers. Each CDR3 protein gets one entry after TCRdb re-called the 5' RACE reads with MiXCR. Of 250,000 or so distinct CDR3 sequences in the sample, about 8.3% are singletons; the top ten hold 3% to 3.5%. These data also featured in a second study, about yellow fever vaccine responses in identical twins.

The sample was CD8+ T cells sorted from blood. The chain is built from TRBV11-1 and TRBJ2-3; the D call may be TRBD1 or TRBD2 (5 bases each). The TCR sequence derives from a young woman in good health. The CDR3 reads CASSPLLWDGNSTDTQYF. The CDR3 bases are TGTGCCAGCAGCCCCCTCCTCTGGGACGGAAATAGCACAGATACGCAGTATTTT.